The 25 T cell receptor beta chains given below trace back to one sample, sequenced in a study of identifying expanded T cells in peripheral blood. Profiled with immunoSEQ multiplex PCR; TCRdb holds only in-frame clones, not every one. The table records under 150,000 clones, 86% of them present only once. The sequencing sample was made of blood. The receptor source for this set is a person between 18 and 69 years old in good health.

This clone was seen once. This rearrangement joins TRBV7-2 to TRBJ1-4, with 11 nucleotides matching TRBD1. There are 16 residues in the CDR3. V trimming: 6 bases; J trimming: 2 bases; junction bases outside the gene matches: 5. Germline values: CDR1 SGHTA, CDR2 FQGNSA. CDR3 region: CASRGQGAYTNEKLFF. In nucleotides, the CDR3 is TGTGCCAGCAGAGGACAGGGGGCGTATACTAATGAAAAACTGTTTTTT.

The CDR3 region has the DNA TGTGCCAGTAGTAACCGACAGGGTAGTTCAGATACGCAGTATTTT. The encoded protein is CASSNRQGSSDTQYF. This chain links TRBV19 with TRBJ2-3; 7 bases map to TRBD1. Germline values: CDR1 LNHDA, CDR2 SQIVND (reference sequence). CDR3 length: 15 residues. The J segment lost 4 bases and the V segment lost 4 bases, leaving 8 bases of the junction unmatched.

The chain's CDR3 is CATSLGGRHEQFF. For the CDR3, the DNA is TGTGCCACCAGCCTCGGAGGACGGCATGAGCAGTTCTTC. The gene calls are TRBV15 and TRBJ2-1; tentatively, D is TRBD2 (5 bases). Germline CDR1 and CDR2: LNHNV and YYDKDF (reference sequence). The CDR3 is made up of 13 amino acids. V lost 5 bases, J lost 8 bases, and 13 bases lay in between.

This sequence joins TRBV29-1 and TRBJ1-3; no definite D call. The germline V gene encodes CDR1 SQVTM and CDR2 ANQGSEA. The length of the CDR3 is 13 residues. Trimming shortened V by 1 base and J by 0 bases, and 4 bases separated the two germline ends. The CDR3 sequence: CSVEGHSGNTIYF. The CDR3 coding sequence is TGCAGCGTTGAAGGGCACTCTGGAAACACCATATATTTT. Full variable domain (remainder filled in from reference TRBV29-1 and TRBJ1-3): SAVISQKPSRDICQRGTSLTIQCQVDSQVTMMFWYRQQPGQSLTLIATANQGSEATYESGFVIDKFPISRPNLTFSTLTVSNMSPEDSSIYLCSVEGHSGNTIYFGEGSWLTVV.

The chain employs TRBV5-4 and TRBJ1-4; 7 nucleotides align to TRBD1. The CDR3 length is 17 residues. Losses at the gene ends were 4 bases for V and 0 bases for J; bases not matched to a gene: 9. Germline CDR1 SGHNT, CDR2 YYREEE (reference sequence). The CDR3 here is CASSGGRGSSTNEKLFF. The CDR3 nucleotides are TGTGCCAGCAGCGGTGGCAGGGGGAGTTCAACTAATGAAAAACTGTTTTTT. Full variable domain (outside the CDR3, taken from reference TRBV5-4 and TRBJ1-4): ETGVTQSPTHLIKTRGQQVTLRCSSQSGHNTVSWYQQALGQGPQFIFQYYREEENGRGNFPPRFSGLQFPNYSSELNVNALELDDSALYLCASSGGRGSSTNEKLFFGSGTQLSVL.

V gene TRBV7-2 combines with J gene TRBJ1-3; no clear D. The CDR3 consists of 14 residues. Deletions cut 5 bases from V and 2 bases from J, with 10 bases between. From germline, CDR1 is SGHTA and CDR2 FQGNSA. CDR3 sequence (DNA): TGTGCCAGCAGCCCCTACGACCCTGGAAACACCATATATTTT. It codes for CASSPYDPGNTIYF. Using reference TRBV7-2 and TRBJ1-3 for the parts outside the CDR3, the full variable domain is GAGVSQSPSNKVTEKGKDVELRCDPISGHTALYWYRQSLGQGLEFLIYFQGNSAPDKSGLPSDRFSAERTGGSVSTLTIQRTQQEDSAVYLCASSPYDPGNTIYFGEGSWLTVV.

The rearrangement uses TRBV5-1 and TRBJ1-3; D is unresolved. Germline V gives CDR1 SGHRS, CDR2 YFSETQ. There are 16 residues in the CDR3. The V and J ends lost 0 bases and 0 bases respectively, with 10 bases between them. DNA for the CDR3: TGCGCCAGCAGCTTGGAGCGCAGCCCCTCTGGAAACACCATATATTTT. Its protein is CASSLERSPSGNTIYF.

The chain employs TRBV6-1 and TRBJ2-2; 9 bases align to TRBD2. In germline, CDR1 is MNHNS, CDR2 SASEGT. Trimming cost V 2 bases and J 5 bases; bases outside gene matches: 9. CDR3 length: 17 amino acids. CDR3 amino acids: CASSEWRGGAGTGELFF. Here the CDR3 DNA reads TGTGCCAGCAGTGAATGGCGGGGGGGGGCAGGAACCGGGGAGCTGTTTTTT.

V gene TRBV5-4 combines with J gene TRBJ1-1; D is unresolved. V was pared by 4 bases and J by 0 bases, with 4 bases between. The CDR3 extends over 12 amino acids. The germline V gene encodes CDR1 SGHNT and CDR2 YYREEE (reference sequence). CDR3 DNA: TGTGCCAGCAGCGGGATGAACACTGAAGCTTTCTTT. It specifies CASSGMNTEAFF.

The rearrangement links TRBV5-1 to TRBJ2-7, with TRBD2 as a possible D gene (5 bases). From germline, CDR1 is SGHRS and CDR2 YFSETQ. V was pared by 5 bases and J by 6 bases, with 15 bases between. The CDR3 covers 13 residues. The CDR3 region has the DNA TGCGCCAGCAGTGTTCGGGATTTAAGCGAGCAGTACTTC. Residues: CASSVRDLSEQYF.

This clone was picked up one time. The genes are TRBV7-2 and TRBJ2-7, with D possibly matching TRBD2 (7 bases). This CDR3 has 13 residues. Trimming cost V 5 bases and J 6 bases, with 14 bases left between them. The germline CDR1 and CDR2 sequences are SGHTA and FQGNSA. The chain's CDR3 is CASSLAGAPEQYF. The CDR3 DNA reads TGTGCCAGCAGCCTGGCGGGGGCCCCCGAGCAGTACTTC.

The CDR3 here is CASSEGGRNQPQHF. CDR3 bases: TGTGCCAGCAGTGAAGGGGGACGCAATCAGCCCCAGCATTTT. The chain joins TRBV6-1 to TRBJ1-5; tentative D call: TRBD1 (5 bases). The ends were cut back, 1 base at V and 2 bases at J, with 6 bases in the middle. Germline assignment: CDR1 MNHNS and CDR2 SASEGT. The CDR3 sequence is 14 residues long.

The chain carries TRBV19 and TRBJ2-2; D ambiguous. The CDR3 totals 13 residues. The V end was cut by 3 bases, the J end by 5 bases, with 7 bases between. Germline-derived CDR1 and CDR2 are LNHDA and SQIVND (reference sequence). The CDR3 DNA is TGTGCCAGTAGTATTCCTGCAACCGGGGAGCTGTTTTTT. Residues: CASSIPATGELFF.

The rearrangement joins TRBV28 to TRBJ2-7; a possible D gene is TRBD1 (6 bases). V was trimmed by 6 bases and J by 2 bases, leaving 14 bases between them. Germline CDR1 and CDR2: MDHEN and SYDVKM. CDR3 length: 14 amino acids. The chain's CDR3 is CASRGNRAPYEQYF. Written as DNA, the CDR3 is TGTGCCAGCAGGGGGAACAGGGCCCCCTACGAGCAGTACTTC.

The count of this clone is one. V usage is TRBV2 and J usage is TRBJ2-5, with D possibly TRBD2 on 5 matching bases. There are 14 residues in the CDR3. Deletions cut 5 bases from V and 1 base from J, with 11 bases between. Germline CDR1 and CDR2: SNHLY and FYNNEI. CDR3 sequence (DNA): TGTGCCAGCAGTAAAGGGAGTCCCCAAGAGACCCAGTACTTC. Amino acid sequence: CASSKGSPQETQYF.

The chain uses TRBV29-1 and TRBJ2-5; D is ambiguous. Germline V gene lookup returns CDR1 SQVTM and CDR2 ANQGSEA. The V gene lost 4 bases and the J gene lost 1 base, with 4 bases spanning the gap. CDR3 length: 11 residues. CDR3 region: CSVASQETQYF. For the CDR3, the DNA is TGCAGCGTTGCCTCCCAAGAGACCCAGTACTTC.

The chain combines TRBV11-3 with TRBJ1-1; possible D gene TRBD1, 6 bases. Germline values: CDR1 SGHNT, CDR2 YENEEA. Trimming cost V 4 bases and J 5 bases, with 14 bases left between them. There are 14 residues in the CDR3. The chain's CDR3 is CASSSGQGRTEAFF. The CDR3 coding sequence is TGTGCCAGCAGCTCCGGGCAGGGGCGGACTGAAGCTTTCTTT.

The rearrangement joins TRBV6-1 to TRBJ2-3, with D perhaps TRBD1 (5 bases). The V end lost 2 bases, the J end lost 5 bases, and 11 bases lay between the germline ends. The CDR3 has 14 residues. Germline V lookup: CDR1 MNHNS, CDR2 SASEGT. CDR3 bases: TGTGCCAGCAGTGAAACAGGCCCCGGAGATACGCAGTATTTT. Protein sequence: CASSETGPGDTQYF.

In its sample, this clone was seen once. The chain has TRBV6-5 and TRBJ2-7, with D perhaps being TRBD1 or TRBD2 (5 bases each). V dropped 7 bases and J dropped 3 bases, with 13 bases sitting between them. Germline V lookup: CDR1 MNHEY, CDR2 SVGAGI. The CDR3 is made up of 13 amino acids. Here the CDR3 reads CASTPGPNYEQYF. The CDR3 nucleotides read TGTGCCAGCACCCCGGGACCGAACTACGAGCAGTACTTC.

This CDR3 reads CASEETGGTGELFF. The CDR3 bases are TGTGCCAGTGAGGAGACAGGGGGCACCGGGGAGCTGTTTTTT. The gene calls are TRBV19 and TRBJ2-2; 9 nucleotides align to TRBD1. V shed 8 bases, J shed 4 bases, and the junction held 5 bases outside the gene matches. Germline CDR1 is LNHDA and CDR2 is SQIVND (reference sequence). The CDR3 is 14 residues long.

V is TRBV19 and J is TRBJ2-4; D call uncertain. Between the trimmed V and J ends, which lost 3 bases and 1 base, there was a span of 10 bases. Germline assignment: CDR1 LNHDA and CDR2 SQIVND (reference sequence). The CDR3 loop spans 15 amino acids. In DNA, the CDR3 is TGTGCCAGTAGTATTTTACCGGCGGCCAAAAACATTCAGTACTTC. Residues: CASSILPAAKNIQYF.

The chain uses TRBV10-3 and TRBJ2-3; weak D call: TRBD2 (5 bases). Trimming removed 11 bases at V and 2 bases at J, with 17 bases between. The CDR3 extends over 14 amino acids. Germline-derived CDR1 and CDR2 are ENHRY and SYGVKD. DNA of the CDR3: TGTGCCCTCCGCGAGGGTGGCCCCACAGATACGCAGTATTTT. Translation: CALREGGPTDTQYF.

This sequence joins TRBV7-9 and TRBJ2-1; the match to TRBD2 covers 8 bases. J gave up 7 bases and V 2 bases, and 7 bases lay outside the gene matches. The CDR3 is made up of 15 amino acids. Germline V gives CDR1 SEHNR, CDR2 FQNEAQ (reference sequence). This CDR3 reads CASSLFSSGMNEQFF. The CDR3 DNA is TGTGCCAGCAGCTTATTTAGTAGCGGGATGAATGAGCAGTTCTTC.

The chain employs TRBV28 and TRBJ1-2; TRBD1 might be the D (6 bases). The germline CDR1 and CDR2 sequences are MDHEN and SYDVKM. With 5 bases removed from V and 8 bases from J, the gap between germline ends came to 15 bases. The length of the CDR3 is 13 residues. The CDR3 DNA reads TGTGCCAGCAGTGCACACAGGGTTTCGGGCTACACCTTC. Translating gives CASSAHRVSGYTF.

V gene TRBV11-1 combines with J gene TRBJ2-5, with no clear D. Germline V CDR1 and CDR2: SGHAT, FQDESV (reference sequence). V was cut by 1 base and J by 1 base, with 7 bases left in between. The CDR3 sequence is 14 residues long. The CDR3 is CASSLDGRQETQYF. CDR3 DNA: TGTGCCAGCAGCTTAGACGGCCGCCAAGAGACCCAGTACTTC.